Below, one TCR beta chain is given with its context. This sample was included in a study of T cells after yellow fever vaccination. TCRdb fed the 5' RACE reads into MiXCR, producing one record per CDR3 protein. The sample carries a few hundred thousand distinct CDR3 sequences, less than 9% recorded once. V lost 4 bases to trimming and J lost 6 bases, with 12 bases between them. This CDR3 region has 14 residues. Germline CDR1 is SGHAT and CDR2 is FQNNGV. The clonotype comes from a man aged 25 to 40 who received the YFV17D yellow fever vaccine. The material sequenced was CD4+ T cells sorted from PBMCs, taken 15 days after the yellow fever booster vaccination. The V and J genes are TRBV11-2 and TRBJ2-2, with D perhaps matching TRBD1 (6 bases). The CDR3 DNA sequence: TGTGCCAGCAGCTCAAGACAGGCCCCCGGGGAGCTGTTTTTT. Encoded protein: CASSSRQAPGELFF.